The entry below gives a single T cell receptor (beta chain) sequence along with its context. The sample comes from a study of early T cells in non-severe SARS-CoV-2 infection. One entry per CDR3 protein results from TCRdb running MiXCR on the 5' RACE reads. The table has some 91,000 distinct CDR3 sequences, about 10% seen once. Trimming left V 7 bases short and J 0 bases short, with 6 bases between. The CDR3 runs 12 residues. CDR1 and CDR2 from the germline V gene are SQVTM and ANQGSEA. Here the sequenced sample was whole blood, taken at baseline. The rearrangement uses TRBV29-1 and TRBJ2-2; the D is unclear. The receptor's source is an adult who was a healthcare worker with PCR-confirmed SARS-CoV-2 infection or an uninfected control (not recorded which). The CDR3 is CSAYSNTGELFF. CDR3 nucleotides: TGCAGCGCATATTCGAACACCGGGGAGCTGTTTTTT.